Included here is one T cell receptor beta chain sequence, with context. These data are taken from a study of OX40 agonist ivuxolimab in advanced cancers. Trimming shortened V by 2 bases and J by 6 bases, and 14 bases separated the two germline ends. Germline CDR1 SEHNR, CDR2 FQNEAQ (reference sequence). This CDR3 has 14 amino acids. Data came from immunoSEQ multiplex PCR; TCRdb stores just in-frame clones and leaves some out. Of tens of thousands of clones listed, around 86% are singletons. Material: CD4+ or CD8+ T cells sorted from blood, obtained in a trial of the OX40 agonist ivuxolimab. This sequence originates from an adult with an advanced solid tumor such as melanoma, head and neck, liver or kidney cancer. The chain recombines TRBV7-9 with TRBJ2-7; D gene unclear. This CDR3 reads CASSLTTRTGEQYF. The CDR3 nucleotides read TGTGCCAGCAGCTTAACGACGCGGACGGGCGAGCAGTACTTC.